A selection of T cell receptor beta chains follows, all from one sample in a study of blood T cell repertoires in COVID-19. Assay: immunoSEQ multiplex PCR; the TCRdb copy retains only in-frame clones and omits some. The data contain roughly 65,000 clones, roughly nine tenths of them seen just once; the ten biggest clones take up about an eighth. Sequenced sample: peripheral blood. Receptor source: a woman aged 55-69 years with acute or convalescent COVID-19. The CDR3 runs from the conserved cysteine through the conserved F or W. The order of the fields is D gene, V gene, J gene, CDR3 DNA, CDR3 protein. D genes are given only for firm matches.

>NA|TRBV19|TRBJ1-5
TGTGCCAGTAGTTATCTACAGGGAGCCAATCAGCCCCAGCATTTT
CASSYLQGANQPQHF
>NA|TRBV7-6|TRBJ2-5
TGTGCCAGCAGCCTACTAACAGGGAATCTTCAAGAGACCCAGTACTTC
CASSLLTGNLQETQYF
>TRBD1|TRBV3-1/TRBV3-2|TRBJ2-7
TGTGCCAGCAGCCTCCAGGGGGCGGGCTCCTACGAGCAGTACTTC
CASSLQGAGSYEQYF
>TRBD2|TRBV5-4|TRBJ2-6
TGTGCCAGCAGCCCGGGGGGGGACACTGGGGCCAACGTCCTGACTTTC
CASSPGGDTGANVLTF
>TRBD2|TRBV7-9|TRBJ2-5
TGTGCCAGCAGCCTTGGATCGGGGGGGACGGAGACCCAGTACTTC
CASSLGSGGTETQYF
>NA|TRBV5-6|TRBJ1-2
TGTGCCAGCAGCTTGGGCGGTTCCTATGGCTACACCTTC
CASSLGGSYGYTF
>NA|TRBV13|TRBJ2-7
TGTGCCAGCAGCTACCCGAGCTCCTACGAGCAGTACTTC
CASSYPSSYEQYF
>TRBD1|TRBV10-3|TRBJ2-3
TGTGCCATCAGTGTCTCAACGGGACAGGGGGCCTTAGATACGCAGTATTTT
CAISVSTGQGALDTQYF
>NA|TRBV6-5|TRBJ2-5
TGTGCCAGCAGCGACTACCAAGAGACCCAGTACTTC
CASSDYQETQYF
>NA|TRBV27|TRBJ1-6
TGTGCCAGCAGTTTCCTACGGACAGACTATAATTCACCCCTCCACTTT
CASSFLRTDYNSPLHF
>NA|TRBV6-1|TRBJ1-1
TGTGCCAGCAGTGAACAATATGGGCCTGAAGCTTTCTTT
CASSEQYGPEAFF